This T cell receptor (beta chain) appears in the sequencing data of a study of T cells after yellow fever vaccination. Notes on the study in general: The study noted that FACS-sorted repertoires could contain abundant clonotypes contaminating from the bulk population.

This CDR3 comprises 12 residues. Looked up from germline, CDR1 is KGHDR and CDR2 is SFDVKD. Trimming took 5 bases from V and 0 from J, leaving 2 bases between them. The authors made TCR cDNA by 5'RACE template switching, adding a universal primer site and UMIs. TCRdb re-derived calls from the 5' RACE reads in MiXCR, one entry per CDR3 protein. In the table there are about 500,000 distinct CDR3 sequences, less than 20% of which are singletons. The sample holds a few counts of this clonotype. The antigen is unknown. The sequence was collected from a man between 18 and 35 years old who received the YFV17D yellow fever vaccine. The chain is built from TRBV24-1 and TRBJ2-3, with D unclear. The sequences come from PBMCs, collected less than 6 days after the first yellow fever vaccination. The CDR3 nucleotides read TGTGCCACCAGTGCTAGCACAGATACGCAGTATTTT. It codes for CATSASTDTQYF.